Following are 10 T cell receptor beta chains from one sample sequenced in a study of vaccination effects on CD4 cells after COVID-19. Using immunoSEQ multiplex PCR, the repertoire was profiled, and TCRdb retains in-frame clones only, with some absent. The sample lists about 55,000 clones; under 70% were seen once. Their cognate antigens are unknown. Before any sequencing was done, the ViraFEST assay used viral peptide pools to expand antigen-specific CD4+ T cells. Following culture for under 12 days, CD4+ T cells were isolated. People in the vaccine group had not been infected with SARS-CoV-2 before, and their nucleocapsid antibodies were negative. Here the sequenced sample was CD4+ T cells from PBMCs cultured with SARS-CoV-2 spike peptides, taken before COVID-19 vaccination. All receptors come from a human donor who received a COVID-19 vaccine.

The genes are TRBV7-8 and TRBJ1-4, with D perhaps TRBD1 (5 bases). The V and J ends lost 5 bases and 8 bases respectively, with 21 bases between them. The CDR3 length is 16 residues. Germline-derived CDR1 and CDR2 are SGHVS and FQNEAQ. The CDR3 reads CASSADGGAGSEKLFF. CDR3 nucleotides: TGTGCCAGCAGCGCCGATGGGGGAGCAGGGTCGGAAAAACTGTTTTTT.

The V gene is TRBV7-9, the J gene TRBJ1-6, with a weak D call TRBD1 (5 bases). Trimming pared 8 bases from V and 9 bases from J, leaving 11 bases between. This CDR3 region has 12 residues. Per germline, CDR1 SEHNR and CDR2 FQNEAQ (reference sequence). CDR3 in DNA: TGTGCCAGCGGACAATCAAGTTCACCCCTCCACTTT. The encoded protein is CASGQSSSPLHF.

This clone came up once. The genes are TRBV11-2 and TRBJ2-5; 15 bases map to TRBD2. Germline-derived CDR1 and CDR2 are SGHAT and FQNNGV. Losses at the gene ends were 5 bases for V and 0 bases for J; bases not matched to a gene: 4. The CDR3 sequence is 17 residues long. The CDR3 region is CASSTGTSGGYQETQYF. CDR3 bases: TGTGCCAGCAGCACCGGGACTAGCGGGGGGTACCAAGAGACCCAGTACTTC.

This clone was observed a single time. The CDR3 here is CASSRSRDRTSNEKLFF. The CDR3 DNA sequence: TGTGCCAGCAGCCGAAGCCGGGACAGGACCTCTAATGAAAAACTGTTTTTT. This chain connects TRBV9 to TRBJ1-4, with 8 bases fitting TRBD1. The CDR3 has 17 amino acids. Losses at the gene ends were 4 bases for V and 3 bases for J; bases not matched to a gene: 11. Germline values: CDR1 SGDLS, CDR2 YYNGEE.

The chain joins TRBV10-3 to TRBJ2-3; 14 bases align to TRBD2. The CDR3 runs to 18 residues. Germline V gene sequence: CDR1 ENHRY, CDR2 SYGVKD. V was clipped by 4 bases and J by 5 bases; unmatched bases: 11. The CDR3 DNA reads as TGTGCCATCAGTGTGGGGGCGACTAGCGGGGGGGGGCGAGATACGCAGTATTTT. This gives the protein CAISVGATSGGGRDTQYF.

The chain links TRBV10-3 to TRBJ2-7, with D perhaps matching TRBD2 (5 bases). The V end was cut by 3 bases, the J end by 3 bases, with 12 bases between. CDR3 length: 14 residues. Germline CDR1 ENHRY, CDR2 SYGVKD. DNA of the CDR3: TGTGCCATCAGTGAAATGGCGGAGGTCTACGAGCAGTACTTC. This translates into CAISEMAEVYEQYF.

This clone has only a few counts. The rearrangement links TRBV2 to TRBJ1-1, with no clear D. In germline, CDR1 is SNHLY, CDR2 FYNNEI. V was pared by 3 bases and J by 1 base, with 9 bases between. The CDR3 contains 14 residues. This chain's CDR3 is CASSEDGRNTEAFF. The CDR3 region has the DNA TGTGCCAGCAGTGAGGACGGGAGGAACACTGAAGCTTTCTTT.

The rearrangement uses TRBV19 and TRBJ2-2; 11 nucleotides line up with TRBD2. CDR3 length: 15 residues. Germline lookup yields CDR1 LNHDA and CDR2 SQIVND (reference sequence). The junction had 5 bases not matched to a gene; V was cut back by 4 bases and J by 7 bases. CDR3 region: CASSNLAGGVGELFF. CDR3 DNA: TGTGCCAGTAGTAACCTAGCGGGGGGAGTCGGGGAGCTGTTTTTT.

CDR3 amino acids: CASSLAGGQETQYF. CDR3 coding DNA: TGCGCCAGCAGCTTGGCAGGAGGGCAAGAGACCCAGTACTTC. The chain is built from TRBV5-1 and TRBJ2-5, with a tentative D call TRBD2 (6 bases). V dropped 0 bases and J dropped 2 bases, with 8 bases sitting between them. The length of the CDR3 is 14 residues. Germline CDR1 and CDR2: SGHRS and YFSETQ.

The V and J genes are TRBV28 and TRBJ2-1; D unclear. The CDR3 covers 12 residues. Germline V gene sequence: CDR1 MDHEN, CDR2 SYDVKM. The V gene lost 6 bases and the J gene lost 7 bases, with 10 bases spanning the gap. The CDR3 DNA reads TGTGCCAGCAGGGCGACTGGGAATGAGCAGTTCTTC. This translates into CASRATGNEQFF.